The rows below give T cell receptor beta chains drawn from one sample of a study of neoadjuvant anti-PD-1 for oral cavity cancer. The repertoire was sequenced with immunoSEQ multiplex PCR; TCRdb's copy has only in-frame clones and lacks some. Of 15,000 to 20,000 clones in the sample, roughly 70% were seen once. The material was PBMCs, obtained before nivolumab (anti-PD-1) treatment. These receptors all stem from a person aged 40-85 years with oral cavity squamous cell carcinoma. The CDR3 runs from the conserved cysteine through the conserved F or W. The D gene is left open where the match is weak. Only part of the rows carry a size: once, few, many, or a class if the clone is expanded.

d_call j_call clone_size v_call cdr3_aa cdr3_nt
NA TRBJ1-4 NA TRBV28 CASRPAGPSEKLFF TGTGCCAGCCGACCCGCGGGTCCTAGCGAAAAACTGTTTTTT
TRBD1 TRBJ1-2 few TRBV18 CASSTDRGLAGYTF TGTGCCAGCTCCACGGACAGGGGGCTTGCTGGCTACACCTTC
NA TRBJ1-4 NA TRBV19 CASSINNSLREKLFF TGTGCCAGTAGTATCAACAACTCCTTGCGAGAAAAACTGTTTTTT
NA TRBJ1-2 NA TRBV19 CASSIDKAAGYTF TGTGCCAGTAGTATAGATAAGGCAGCCGGCTACACCTTC
TRBD1 TRBJ2-7 few TRBV7-6 CASSPSPTGDYEQYF TGTGCCAGCAGCCCGTCCCCCACAGGGGACTACGAGCAGTACTTC
TRBD2 TRBJ2-1 NA TRBV5-4 CASRRTSGSSYNEQFF TGTGCCAGCAGGAGGACTAGCGGGAGCTCCTACAATGAGCAGTTCTTC
TRBD2 TRBJ2-7 once TRBV28 CASSWDGRGEQYF TGTGCCAGCAGTTGGGACGGGAGGGGCGAGCAGTACTTC
NA TRBJ2-3 NA TRBV5-4 CASSFGIHGVTQYF TGTGCCAGCAGCTTCGGTATTCATGGGGTGACGCAGTATTTT
TRBD2 TRBJ2-1 NA TRBV13 CASSREGNEQFF TGTGCCAGCAGCCGGGAGGGCAATGAGCAGTTCTTC
NA TRBJ1-1 NA TRBV25-1 CASRAPNTEAFF TGTGCCAGCAGGGCCCCGAACACTGAAGCTTTCTTT
NA TRBJ1-3 NA TRBV7-2 CASSSFSSGSGNTIYF TGTGCCAGCAGCTCCTTCAGTTCCGGATCTGGAAACACCATATATTTT
TRBD1 TRBJ1-1 NA TRBV6-5 CASSRSGTGVAEAFF TGTGCCAGCAGCCGCTCCGGGACAGGGGTCGCTGAAGCTTTCTTT
NA TRBJ2-1 NA TRBV7-8 CASSLVSYNEQFF TGTGCCAGCAGCTTAGTTTCCTACAATGAGCAGTTCTTC
TRBD1 TRBJ1-2 few TRBV5-6 CASSPSGQIYGYTF TGTGCCAGCAGCCCGTCGGGACAGATCTATGGCTACACCTTC
NA TRBJ1-3 NA TRBV19 CATGRQGDGNTIYF TGTGCCACCGGAAGGCAGGGTGATGGAAACACCATATATTTT
NA TRBJ1-4 few TRBV4-2 CASSQVEGRNEKLFF TGTGCCAGCAGCCAAGTAGAGGGAAGAAATGAAAAACTGTTTTTT
TRBD1 TRBJ2-5 NA TRBV11-3 CASSQGVGQQETQYF TGTGCCAGCAGCCAAGGGGTGGGACAGCAAGAGACCCAGTACTTC
TRBD1 TRBJ2-1 NA TRBV5-1 CASSSTRDRLQNEQFF TGCGCCAGCAGCAGCACCCGGGACAGACTACAGAATGAGCAGTTCTTC
TRBD1 TRBJ1-5 NA TRBV30 CAWDPQQGNRQPQHF TGTGCCTGGGACCCCCAACAGGGGAACCGTCAGCCCCAGCATTTT
NA TRBJ2-7 NA TRBV30 CAWNQGLTEQYF TGTGCCTGGAATCAGGGGCTGACTGAGCAGTACTTC